The TCR beta chain described here comes from a study of blood T cell repertoires in COVID-19. Study as a whole: PBMCs, B-cell-depleted T cells, or T cells were the source of the cDNA or gDNA that made up the material.

Data came from immunoSEQ multiplex PCR; TCRdb stores just in-frame clones and leaves some out. The sample has under 250,000 clones; around nine tenths are singletons. The germline V gene has CDR1 SGHVS and CDR2 FQNEAQ. This CDR3 region has 16 residues. Trimming stripped 5 bases from V and 5 bases from J, with 21 bases between. Sequenced material: peripheral blood. The clonotype comes from a woman aged 55-69 years who had recovered from COVID-19. V gene TRBV7-8 combines with J gene TRBJ2-5, with a possible D match to TRBD2 (7 bases). The DNA for the CDR3 is TGTGCCAGCAGCCCCGTTGTTGGGGGGGGGCCTGAGACCCAGTACTTC. Its translation: CASSPVVGGGPETQYF.